These 18 T cell receptor beta chains were all obtained from the same sample, sequenced in a study of control samples from healthy donors and cancer patients. The repertoire was sequenced with immunoSEQ multiplex PCR; TCRdb's copy has only in-frame clones and lacks some. In the table there are around 7,000 clones, around 82% of which are singletons. Input material: PBMCs. These receptors came from a man between 70 and 80 years old with lung cancer.

The chain carries TRBV5-1 and TRBJ1-1; D unresolved. The CDR3 extends over 13 amino acids. Germline V gene data show CDR1 as SGHRS and CDR2 as YFSETQ. V shed 5 bases and J shed 0 bases, with 8 bases lying between them. The DNA of the CDR3 is TGCGCCAGCAGTGTTCTTCTGAACACTGAAGCTTTCTTT. Encoded protein: CASSVLLNTEAFF.

The rearrangement links TRBV19 to TRBJ2-7; 10 bases agree with TRBD1. CDR1 is LNHDA and CDR2 is SQIVND in the germline V gene (reference sequence). The junction had 7 bases not matched to a gene; V was cut back by 6 bases and J by 5 bases. This CDR3 has 14 residues. The CDR3 loop reads CASSPTGGADEQYF. CDR3 DNA: TGTGCCAGTAGCCCGACAGGGGGCGCGGACGAGCAGTACTTC.

This chain links TRBV29-1 with TRBJ2-7, with D perhaps TRBD1 (5 bases). Germline V gene sequence: CDR1 SQVTM, CDR2 ANQGSEA. The V and J ends lost 6 bases and 3 bases respectively, with 9 bases between them. There are 11 residues in the CDR3. The CDR3 protein is CSVEQDYEQYF. The CDR3 DNA is TGCAGCGTGGAACAGGACTACGAGCAGTACTTC.

This chain links TRBV18 with TRBJ1-2; no clear D. Germline CDR1 reads KGHSH; CDR2 reads LQKENI. The CDR3 spans 13 residues. V dropped 2 bases and J dropped 7 bases, with 11 bases sitting between them. CDR3 in amino acids: CASSPETWSGYTF. The DNA for the CDR3 is TGTGCCAGCTCACCAGAAACCTGGAGTGGCTACACCTTC.

V gene TRBV10-2 combines with J gene TRBJ2-3, with TRBD2 identical over 8 bases. Per germline, CDR1 WSHSY and CDR2 SAAADI. This CDR3 spans 14 amino acids. V gave up 3 bases and J gave up 3 bases; unmatched junction bases: 2. CDR3 nucleotides: TGCGCCAGCAGTGAACGCGGGAGGACAGATACGCAGTATTTT. Translated: CASSERGRTDTQYF.

The rearrangement joins TRBV6-2 or TRBV6-3 to TRBJ1-1, with no clear D. CDR1 is MNHEY, CDR2 SVGEGT, per germline. This CDR3 has 13 amino acids. V was shortened by 2 bases and J by 4 bases, with 8 bases between the two germline ends. Here the CDR3 DNA reads TGTGCCAGCAGTTACGGGGTCTTCACTGAAGCTTTCTTT. Amino acids: CASSYGVFTEAFF.

The rearrangement joins TRBV9 to TRBJ2-2, with a possible D match to TRBD2 (6 bases). The CDR3 has 13 amino acids. The V gene's germline CDR1 is SGDLS and CDR2 YYNGEE. The V end lost 4 bases, the J end lost 6 bases, and 10 bases lay between the germline ends. The CDR3 is CASSKREAGELFF. The DNA of the CDR3 is TGTGCCAGCAGCAAAAGGGAGGCCGGGGAGCTGTTTTTT.

This clone has only a few counts. This chain links TRBV7-2 with TRBJ2-1; possibly TRBD1 or TRBD2 for D (6 bases each). The V end lost 0 bases, the J end lost 8 bases, and 14 bases lay between the germline ends. The germline V gene encodes CDR1 SGHTA and CDR2 FQGNSA. This CDR3 spans 15 amino acids. This chain's CDR3 is CASSLAGVRGDEQFF. As DNA, the CDR3 is TGTGCCAGCAGCTTAGCAGGCGTTAGGGGGGATGAGCAGTTCTTC.

The J gene is TRBJ1-1, the V gene TRBV6-5; D perhaps matches TRBD1 (6 bases). V lost 6 bases and J 4 bases, leaving 12 bases between the germline ends. This CDR3 contains 13 residues. The germline gives CDR1 MNHEY, CDR2 SVGAGI. CDR3 region: CASSSRGGTEAFF. The CDR3 DNA is TGTGCCAGCAGCTCTAGGGGGGGCACTGAAGCTTTCTTT.

The CDR3 loop is CASSPRTSTDTQYF. In nucleotides, the CDR3 is TGTGCCAGCAGCCCCAGGACTAGCACAGATACGCAGTATTTT. This chain joins TRBV6-2 or TRBV6-3 and TRBJ2-3; maybe TRBD2 (5 bases). The germline V gene encodes CDR1 MNHEY and CDR2 SVGEGT. V shed 6 bases and J shed 0 bases, with 10 bases lying between them. The CDR3 is made up of 14 amino acids.

This clone has only a few counts. The chain carries TRBV11-3 and TRBJ1-6; the match to TRBD1 covers 8 bases. The CDR3 contains 17 residues. Germline loops: CDR1 SGHNT, CDR2 YENEEA. Losses at the gene ends were 5 bases for V and 10 bases for J; bases not matched to a gene: 16. The CDR3 DNA follows: TGTGCCAGCAGCAAAGGGACAGGATACACGGTCACGTCACCCCTCCACTTT. Translated: CASSKGTGYTVTSPLHF.

V usage is TRBV5-6 and J usage is TRBJ1-5; the D gene is possibly TRBD1 (6 bases). Germline CDR1 SGHDT, CDR2 YYEEEE. This CDR3 has 16 residues. The ends were cut back, 0 bases at V and 0 bases at J, with 10 bases in the middle. This chain's CDR3 is CASSLATGPSNQPQHF. In DNA form, the CDR3 reads TGTGCCAGCAGCTTGGCGACAGGCCCTAGCAATCAGCCCCAGCATTTT. The variable domain in full, with the rest retrieved from reference TRBV5-6 and TRBJ1-5, is DAGVTQSPTHLIKTRGQQVTLRCSPKSGHDTVSWYQQALGQGPQFIFQYYEEEERQRGNFPDRFSGHQFPNYSSELNVNALLLGDSALYLCASSLATGPSNQPQHFGDGTRLSIL.

The chain combines TRBV28 with TRBJ2-4, with a weak D call TRBD1 (7 bases). V lost 5 bases and J 9 bases, leaving 17 bases between the germline ends. CDR1 and CDR2 (germline): MDHEN, SYDVKM. The CDR3 spans 14 residues. This chain's CDR3 is CASSPGQAGGIQYF. In DNA form, the CDR3 reads TGTGCCAGCAGTCCAGGACAGGCCGGGGGCATTCAGTACTTC.

This sequence joins TRBV7-9 and TRBJ1-1; the D gene is possibly TRBD1 (5 bases). CDR1 SEHNR and CDR2 FQNEAQ come from the germline V gene (reference sequence). V lost 5 bases to trimming and J lost 6 bases, with 10 bases between them. This CDR3 contains 12 residues. CDR3 sequence: CASSPRQSEAFF. CDR3 nucleotide sequence: TGTGCCAGCAGCCCCCGACAGTCTGAAGCTTTCTTT.

The chain links TRBV10-1 to TRBJ2-4; 11 nucleotides align to TRBD2. Germline CDR1 reads WNHNN; CDR2 reads SYGVQD (reference sequence). J lost 0 bases, V lost 3 bases, and 10 bases had no gene match. The CDR3 spans 19 residues. CDR3 region: CASSDPGLAVLIAKNIQYF. CDR3 DNA sequence: TGCGCCAGCAGTGATCCGGGACTAGCGGTCCTAATAGCCAAAAACATTCAGTACTTC.

CDR3 coding DNA: TGTGCCAGCAGCCCCCTCGGGGGTACTGAAGCTTTCTTT. Amino acids: CASSPLGGTEAFF. The chain joins TRBV9 to TRBJ1-1, with a tentative D call TRBD1 (5 bases). V was cut by 4 bases and J by 5 bases, with 12 bases left in between. This CDR3 has 13 amino acids. Germline lookup yields CDR1 SGDLS and CDR2 YYNGEE.

The gene calls are TRBV5-6 and TRBJ2-7, with D possibly being TRBD2 (6 bases). The V gene lost 0 bases and the J gene lost 5 bases, with 9 bases spanning the gap. The CDR3 runs to 13 residues. From germline, CDR1 is SGHDT and CDR2 YYEEEE. CDR3 sequence (DNA): TGTGCCAGCAGCTTGGTGGGGGGTAACGAGCAGTACTTC. Protein: CASSLVGGNEQYF.

The V gene is TRBV28, the J gene TRBJ2-1, with D hard to call. Germline loops: CDR1 MDHEN, CDR2 SYDVKM. V was clipped by 8 bases and J by 0 bases, with 20 bases between them. The length of the CDR3 is 17 residues. DNA for the CDR3: TGTGCCAGCCGATCCTCGCCCGGCAGCAGCTCCTACAATGAGCAGTTCTTC. This gives the protein CASRSSPGSSSYNEQFF.